Sequencing of this TCR beta chain was carried out in a study of TET2 disruption in CD19-targeted CAR T cells listed by TCRdb under 2018. Context from the whole study: Sample numbers were set by the original clinical trial design and sample availability, with no additional inclusion criteria.

The research as a whole found: The conclusions drawn about the patient's CAR T cells were based on extensive analysis of just one subject.

About this clone: Its recognized antigen is unknown. The DNA ends 3 residues before the CDR3 does, and the rest of the CDR3 is filled in from the germline J gene.

Explained via the paper, the treatment or condition label denotes: autologous CTL019 cells: CD19 CAR with 4-1BB and CD3 zeta domains. TCR zeta and 4-1BB costimulatory signaling domains were built into the CD19 CAR. T cells for CTL019 manufacturing were collected from peripheral blood by leukapheresis. The DNeasy Blood and Tissue Kit was used to extract genomic DNA from pre-infusion T cells, peripheral blood, or sorted post-infusion T cells. Looking up the germline V gene (reference sequence) yields CDR1 LNHDA and CDR2 SQIVND. The CDR3 numbers 15 residues from cysteine through phenylalanine. Of the CDR3's DNA, 36 bases were read; they are in frame from base 1. The immunoSEQ assay was used to perform TCR beta chain deep sequencing. The paper's processing steps were these. Only productive TCR beta rearrangements were used to calculate clonotype frequencies. Entries here come from immuneACCESS through TCRdb and include only in-frame sequences with V and J called. Some clones fail to appear in such tables; in the studies checked, an unresolved V gene covers under half of the shortfall, and the cause of the remainder is unknown. V and J calls and clone size are copied from that table; D and trimming were computed from the DNA. The sample's own table lists around 27,000 clones. The ten largest clonotypes hold approximately 2% of the sample.

The source of this sequence is a man in his 70s with chronic lymphocytic leukemia. Recombination joined TRBV19 with TRBJ1-2; the D gene lacks a confident call. The material sequenced was CD8- CAR+ T cells sorted from cultured blood T cells, taken for CD19 CAR T cell therapy. The label giving this sample's cell subset or site can be read as: CD8-negative CAR-positive T cells from the infusion product. The sequenced CDR3 bases are TGTGCCAGTAGCCGACTAGCGGGAGCCACAGATACC. This yields the protein CASSRLAGATDT. The full CDR3 protein reads CASSRLAGATDTYTF.